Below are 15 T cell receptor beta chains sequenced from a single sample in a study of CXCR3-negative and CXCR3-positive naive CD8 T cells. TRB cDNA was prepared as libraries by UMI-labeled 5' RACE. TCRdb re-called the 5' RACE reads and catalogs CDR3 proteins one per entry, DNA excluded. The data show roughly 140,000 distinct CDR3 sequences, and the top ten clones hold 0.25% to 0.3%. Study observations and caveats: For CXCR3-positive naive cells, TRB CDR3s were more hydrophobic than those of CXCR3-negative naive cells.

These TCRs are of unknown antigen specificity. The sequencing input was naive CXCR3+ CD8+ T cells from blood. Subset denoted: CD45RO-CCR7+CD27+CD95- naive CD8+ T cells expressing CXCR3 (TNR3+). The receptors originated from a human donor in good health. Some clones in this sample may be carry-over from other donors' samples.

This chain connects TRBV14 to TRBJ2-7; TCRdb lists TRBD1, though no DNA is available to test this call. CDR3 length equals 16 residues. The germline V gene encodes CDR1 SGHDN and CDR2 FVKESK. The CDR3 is CASSQEARAVREEQYF.

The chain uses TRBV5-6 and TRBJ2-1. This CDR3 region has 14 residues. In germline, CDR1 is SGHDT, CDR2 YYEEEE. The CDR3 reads CASSLRGSDNEQFF.

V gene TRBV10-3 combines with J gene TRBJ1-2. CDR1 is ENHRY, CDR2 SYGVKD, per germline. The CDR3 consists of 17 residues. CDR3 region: CAISAITTDTHYYGYTF.

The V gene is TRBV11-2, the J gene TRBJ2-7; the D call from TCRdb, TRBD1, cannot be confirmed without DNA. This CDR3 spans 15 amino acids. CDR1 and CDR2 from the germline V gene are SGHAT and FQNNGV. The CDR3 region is CASSTNPGQGYEQYF.

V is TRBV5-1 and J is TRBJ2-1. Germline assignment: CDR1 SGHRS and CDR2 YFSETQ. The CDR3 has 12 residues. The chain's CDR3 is CASSLTNDEQFF. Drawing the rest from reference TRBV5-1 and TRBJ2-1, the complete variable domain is KAGVTQTPRYLIKTRGQQVTLSCSPISGHRSVSWYQQTPGQGLQFLFEYFSETQRNKGNFPGRFSGRQFSNSRSEMNVSTLELGDSALYLCASSLTNDEQFFGPGTRLTVL.

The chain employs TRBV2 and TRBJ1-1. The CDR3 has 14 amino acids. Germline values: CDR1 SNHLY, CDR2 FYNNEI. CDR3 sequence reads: CASSGIGMGTEAFF.

This CDR3 is CASLDRSSYNEQFF. The chain uses TRBV6-1 and TRBJ2-1. Germline V gene sequence: CDR1 MNHNS, CDR2 SASEGT. The CDR3 extends over 14 amino acids.

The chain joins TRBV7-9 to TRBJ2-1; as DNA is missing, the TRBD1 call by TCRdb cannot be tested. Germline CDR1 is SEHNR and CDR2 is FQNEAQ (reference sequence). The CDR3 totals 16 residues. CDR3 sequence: CASSKGVPKGYNEQFF.

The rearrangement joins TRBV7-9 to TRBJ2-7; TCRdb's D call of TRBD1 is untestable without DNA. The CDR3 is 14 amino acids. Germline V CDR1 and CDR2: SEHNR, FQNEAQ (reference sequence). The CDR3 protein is CASSARDRTYEQYF.

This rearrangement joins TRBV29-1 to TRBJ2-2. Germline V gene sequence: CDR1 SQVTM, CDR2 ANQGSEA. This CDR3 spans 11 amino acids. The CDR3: CSARETGELFF.

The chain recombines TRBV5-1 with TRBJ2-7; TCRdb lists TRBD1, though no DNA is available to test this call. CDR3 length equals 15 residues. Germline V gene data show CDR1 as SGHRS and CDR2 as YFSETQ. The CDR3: CASSLAETGDYEQYF.

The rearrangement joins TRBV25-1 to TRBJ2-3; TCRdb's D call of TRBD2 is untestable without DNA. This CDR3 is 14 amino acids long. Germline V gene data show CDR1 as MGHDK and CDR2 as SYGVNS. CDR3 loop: CASSSRWGTDTQYF.

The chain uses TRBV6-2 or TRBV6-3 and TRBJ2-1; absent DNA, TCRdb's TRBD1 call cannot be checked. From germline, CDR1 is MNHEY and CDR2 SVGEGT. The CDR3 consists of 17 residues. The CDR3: CASSYVRGTGTNNEQFF.

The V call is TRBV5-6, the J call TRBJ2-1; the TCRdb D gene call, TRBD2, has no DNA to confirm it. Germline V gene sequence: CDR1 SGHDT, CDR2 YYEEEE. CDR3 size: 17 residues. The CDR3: CASSLETSWISHNEQFF.

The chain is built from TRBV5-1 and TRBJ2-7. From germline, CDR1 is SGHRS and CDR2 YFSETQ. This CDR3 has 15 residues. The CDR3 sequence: CASSLADGSPYEQYF.